This TCR beta chain emerged from a study of blood T cells in healthy people across ages. The study's findings and limits: Greater diversity and more naive CD4+ cells were seen in long-lived donors than in aged donors. Changes in expanded clonotypes were possibly confounded, as the CMV status of donors was unknown.

Germline CDR1 reads PRHDT; CDR2 reads FYEKMQ (reference sequence). The CDR3 is 15 amino acids. Concerning this clonotype itself: Its target is not known. The junction does not match germline at one end; this may be a read error.

Extraction yielded at least 5 micrograms of total RNA per sample. A second PCR of 7 to 11 cycles used a sample-barcoded 5' primer and a J-beta primer mix. Each CDR3 protein is one row after TCRdb ran MiXCR on the 5' RACE reads. The sample holds roughly 1.7 million distinct CDR3 sequences, 30% to 40% seen once. This receptor was obtained from a woman in her thirties in good health. Sequenced sample: blood. The rearrangement links TRBV13 to TRBJ2-4; TRBD1 matches at 12 bases. The CDR3 sequence: CASGLAGQGAREQYF. The CDR3 DNA follows: TGTGCCAGCGGCTTGGCGGGACAGGGGGCGCGGGAGCAGTACTTC.